These 23 T cell receptor beta chains were all obtained from the same sample, sequenced in a study of blood T cell repertoires in COVID-19. Sequencing was performed with immunoSEQ multiplex PCR; in TCRdb, only in-frame clones are kept and a portion is missing. The table shows 150,000 to 200,000 clones, with about 93% occurring only once. Material: peripheral blood. The receptors shown here come from a woman between 45 and 60 years old with acute or convalescent COVID-19.

The chain is built from TRBV18 and TRBJ1-2; 8 bases align to TRBD1. The trim removed 3 bases at V and 5 bases at J, leaving 2 bases unmatched. The CDR3 loop spans 13 amino acids. Germline V CDR1 and CDR2: KGHSH, LQKENI. The CDR3 reads CASSPRTGYGYTF. The DNA of the CDR3 is TGTGCCAGCTCACCCCGGACAGGGTATGGCTACACCTTC.

The V gene is TRBV7-9, the J gene TRBJ1-1, with D perhaps matching TRBD1 (5 bases). Germline V CDR1 and CDR2: SEHNR, FQNEAQ (reference sequence). V lost 1 base and J 9 bases, leaving 9 bases between the germline ends. This CDR3 is built from 12 residues. CDR3 nucleotides: TGTGCCAGCAGCTTAGAGAACAGGAAAGCTTTCTTT. It yields the protein CASSLENRKAFF.

This chain connects TRBV6-2 or TRBV6-3 to TRBJ1-2, with D maybe TRBD1 (5 bases). V dropped 0 bases and J dropped 0 bases, with 11 bases sitting between them. Germline V gene lookup returns CDR1 MNHEY and CDR2 SVGEGT. The CDR3 covers 16 residues. CDR3 sequence: CASSYSGPTANYGYTF. Here the CDR3 DNA reads TGTGCCAGCAGTTACTCGGGGCCTACTGCTAACTATGGCTACACCTTC.

The chain carries TRBV27 and TRBJ1-5; the D gene is possibly TRBD1 (5 bases). V lost 3 bases and J lost 4, with 13 bases in between. CDR3 size: 15 residues. CDR1 is MNHEY, CDR2 SMNVEV, per germline (reference sequence). Here the CDR3 DNA reads TGTGCCAGCAGTTTGTGGGGGGAAGCGAATCAGCCCCAGCATTTT. Amino acids: CASSLWGEANQPQHF.

The chain joins TRBV10-2 to TRBJ2-7, with 10 nucleotides matching TRBD2. Germline CDR1 reads WSHSY; CDR2 reads SAAADI. J was trimmed by 5 bases and V by 2 bases; bases with no gene match: 6. The CDR3 contains 15 residues. In DNA form, the CDR3 reads TGCGCCAGCAGTGAGGTCCTAGCGGGAGACAACGAGCAGTACTTC. This gives the protein CASSEVLAGDNEQYF.

This chain joins TRBV27 and TRBJ1-1; 7 nucleotides match TRBD1. V was clipped by 4 bases and J by 3 bases; unmatched bases: 2. The CDR3 length is 13 residues. Germline V CDR1 and CDR2: MNHEY, SMNVEV (reference sequence). The CDR3 bases are TGTGCCAGCAGTTCCCAGGGGGACACTGAAGCTTTCTTT. It codes for CASSSQGDTEAFF.

The rearrangement joins TRBV21-1 to TRBJ2-1; the D call of TRBD2 is as the table states it, not checked on the DNA. TRBV21-1 counts as a pseudogene. This CDR3 contains 13 residues. CDR3 in DNA: TGTGCCCTCTGGGCGGGCTCCTACAATGAGCAGTTCTTC. Residues: CALWAGSYNEQFF.

This chain links TRBV9 with TRBJ1-2; D is ambiguous. V gave up 0 bases and J gave up 3 bases, with 9 bases separating them. Germline V gives CDR1 SGDLS, CDR2 YYNGEE. The CDR3 covers 14 residues. The CDR3 DNA reads as TGTGCCAGCAGCGTAGACCAGGCAGACTATGGCTACACCTTC. Its protein product is CASSVDQADYGYTF. Based on the CDR3 plus reference TRBV9 and TRBJ1-2, the full variable domain is DSGVTQTPKHLITATGQRVTLRCSPRSGDLSVYWYQQSLDQGLQFLIQYYNGEERAKGNILERFSAQQFPDLHSELNLSSLELGDSALYFCASSVDQADYGYTFGSGTRLTVV.

This sequence joins TRBV11-2 and TRBJ2-3; no clear D gene. CDR1 SGHAT and CDR2 FQNNGV come from the germline V gene. Between the trimmed V and J ends, which lost 3 bases and 0 bases, there was a span of 7 bases. This CDR3 region has 14 residues. The CDR3 here is CASSFGASTDTQYF. The CDR3, as DNA: TGTGCCAGCAGCTTTGGAGCTAGCACAGATACGCAGTATTTT.

The rearrangement links TRBV24-1 to TRBJ1-5, with D tentatively TRBD1 (5 bases). V was pared by 5 bases and J by 5 bases, with 12 bases between. This CDR3 has 14 amino acids. The germline V gene encodes CDR1 KGHDR and CDR2 SFDVKD. CDR3 sequence: CATSANRGDQPQHF. The CDR3 coding sequence is TGTGCCACCAGTGCCAATCGGGGGGATCAGCCCCAGCATTTT.

V usage is TRBV6-1 and J usage is TRBJ2-1, with 10 bases identical to TRBD2. Germline values: CDR1 MNHNS, CDR2 SASEGT. This CDR3 contains 21 residues. V was pared by 1 base and J by 5 bases, with 20 bases of the junction left unmatched. The CDR3, as DNA: TGTGCCAGCAGTGAAGTACAAGGGGCAGGGTTAAGCGGGAGGGAAAACAATGAGCAGTTCTTC. The encoded protein is CASSEVQGAGLSGRENNEQFF.

J is TRBJ1-4 and V is TRBV25-1, with 7 bases lining up with TRBD1. CDR3 size: 17 residues. CDR1 is MGHDK, CDR2 SYGVNS, per germline. V lost 0 bases, J lost 7 bases, and 11 bases stayed unmatched. CDR3 DNA: TGTGCCAGCAGTGAATACTCACGGAGGGGGCAGAGTGAAAAACTGTTTTTT. Its protein is CASSEYSRRGQSEKLFF.

The chain is built from TRBV5-4 and TRBJ1-1; D is uncertain. Trimming stripped 0 bases from V and 1 base from J, with 7 bases between. This CDR3 is built from 14 residues. Germline V lookup: CDR1 SGHNT, CDR2 YYREEE (reference sequence). CDR3 coding DNA: TGTGCCAGCAGCTTGGGCGGCGGGAACACTGAAGCTTTCTTT. Protein product: CASSLGGGNTEAFF.

CDR3 protein: CASSGGGRLNTEAFF. DNA of the CDR3: TGTGCCAGCAGTGGGGGGGGACGTTTGAACACTGAAGCTTTCTTT. The chain employs TRBV2 and TRBJ1-1, with a tentative D call TRBD1 (5 bases). With 4 bases removed from V and 0 bases from J, the gap between germline ends came to 12 bases. The CDR3 is made up of 15 amino acids. Per germline, CDR1 SNHLY and CDR2 FYNNEI.

The rearrangement joins TRBV6-5 to TRBJ2-2, with 9 bases lining up with TRBD2. Germline CDR1 MNHEY, CDR2 SVGAGI. CDR3 length equals 14 residues. J lost 5 bases, V lost 10 bases, and 8 bases had no gene match. The CDR3 nucleotides read TGTGCCACCCGGGGAGCGGGAGGAACCGGGGAGCTGTTTTTT. As protein: CATRGAGGTGELFF.

The V gene is TRBV28, the J gene TRBJ2-7, with 7 bases fitting TRBD1. The J segment lost 3 bases and the V segment lost 2 bases, leaving 4 bases of the junction unmatched. Per germline, CDR1 MDHEN and CDR2 SYDVKM. The CDR3 loop spans 14 amino acids. As DNA, the CDR3 is TGTGCCAGCAGTTTAACAGGGGTGATCTACGAGCAGTACTTC. This codes for CASSLTGVIYEQYF.

V and J are TRBV10-3 and TRBJ2-5; perhaps TRBD1 as D (5 bases). The CDR3 length is 13 residues. V was cut by 3 bases and J by 5 bases, with 10 bases left in between. Germline V gene data show CDR1 as ENHRY and CDR2 as SYGVKD. The CDR3 here is CAISDRAGETQYF. CDR3 coding DNA: TGTGCCATCAGTGACAGGGCCGGGGAGACCCAGTACTTC.

The CDR3, as DNA: TGTGCCAGCGCCCCCGGGACAGAGACTGGCTACACCTTC. It encodes CASAPGTETGYTF. The rearrangement joins TRBV18 to TRBJ1-2, with TRBD1 matching 7 bases. Germline CDR1 is KGHSH and CDR2 is LQKENI. V lost 8 bases and J lost 7; bases outside the gene matches: 10. The CDR3 extends over 13 amino acids.

This clone was observed a handful of times. This chain joins TRBV10-3 and TRBJ1-5; 7 bases are shared with TRBD1. The CDR3 runs 17 residues. Germline V gene sequence: CDR1 ENHRY, CDR2 SYGVKD. V lost 1 base to trimming and J lost 4 bases; unmatched junction nucleotides: 10. This CDR3 reads CAISELAGTVGNQPQHF. CDR3 nucleotide sequence: TGTGCCATCAGTGAGTTGGCTGGGACAGTAGGAAATCAGCCCCAGCATTTT.

J is TRBJ2-7 and V is TRBV13; 7 bases are a match to TRBD1. Trimming cost V 1 base and J 6 bases; bases outside gene matches: 6. The germline V gene has CDR1 PRHDT and CDR2 FYEKMQ (reference sequence). The CDR3 loop spans 14 amino acids. CDR3 in amino acids: CASSLVSEGAEQYF. CDR3 sequence (DNA): TGTGCCAGCAGCTTAGTAAGCGAGGGGGCCGAGCAGTACTTC. Combining the CDR3 with reference TRBV13 and TRBJ2-7 gives the whole variable domain AAGVIQSPRHLIKEKRETATLKCYPIPRHDTVYWYQQGPGQDPQFLISFYEKMQSDKGSIPDRFSAQQFSDYHSELNMSSLELGDSALYFCASSLVSEGAEQYFGPGTRLTVT.

This clone is a singleton in its sample. The chain joins TRBV7-2 to TRBJ1-4, with TRBD1 matching over 9 bases. The germline CDR1 and CDR2 sequences are SGHTA and FQGNSA. This CDR3 spans 13 amino acids. V gave up 5 bases and J gave up 11 bases; unmatched junction bases: 6. The CDR3 region is CASSDRTGEKLFF. The DNA of the CDR3 is TGTGCCAGCAGCGACCGGACAGGGGAGAAACTGTTTTTT.

The chain couples TRBV6-5 to TRBJ2-1; no clear D. V was trimmed by 2 bases and J by 9 bases, leaving 11 bases between them. The CDR3 sequence is 13 residues long. In germline, CDR1 is MNHEY, CDR2 SVGAGI. The DNA for the CDR3 is TGTGCCAGCAGTTACGACCCCAGGCGTGAGCAGTTCTTC. As protein: CASSYDPRREQFF.

Concerning this clone itself: Other DNA sequences from this sample encode an identical CDR3 as well. This chain uses TRBV6-5 with TRBJ2-7; 12 bases match TRBD1. V was pared by 7 bases and J by 7 bases, with 8 bases of the junction left unmatched. Germline CDR1 and CDR2: MNHEY and SVGAGI. The CDR3 totals 14 residues. The CDR3 loop is CASTPGQGAYEQYF. CDR3 nucleotide sequence: TGTGCCAGCACTCCGGGACAGGGGGCATATGAGCAGTACTTC.